Included here is one T cell receptor (beta chain) sequence, with context. Its antigen is not known. The data derive from a study of T-cell reconstitution after alpha-beta-depleted transplantation in children. The TCRbeta library was prepared with unique molecular identifiers. TCRdb redid the calling of the PCR reads with MiXCR, one entry per CDR3 protein. The sample includes a few hundred thousand distinct CDR3 sequences, around 15% seen only once; the top ten take approximately 29%. Study observations and caveats: The high TCRbeta diversity at day 60 in some patients came from surviving recipient T cells and thymic progenitors. Where alpha-beta T cells came from about two months after transplant was reportedly several hundred expanded graft clones.

The CDR3 consists of 12 residues. The V gene lost 9 bases and the J gene lost 4 bases, with 11 bases spanning the gap. Germline loops: CDR1 KGHDR, CDR2 SFDVKD. The J gene is TRBJ2-5, the V gene TRBV24-1; D remains ambiguous. The TCR originated in a boy in the first two years of life who had a stem cell transplant for Wiskott-Aldrich syndrome, so the T cells may come from the graft donor. Specimen: PBMCs, mostly from graft donor cells, collected 360 days after TCRalphabeta/CD19-depleted stem cell transplant. The CDR3 nucleotides are TGTGCCACCTACCGAGGTGGAGAGACCCAGTACTTC. As protein: CATYRGGETQYF.